The 27 T cell receptor beta chains reported below all come from one sample, sequenced in a study of human T cells and chemical hapten exposure. Stated time point: patch test 1, 2 weeks after DPC sensitization. Described treatment: therapeutic diphenylcyclopropenone sensitization with weekly scalp DPC. TCRdb called the RACE reads again in MiXCR, with one record for every CDR3 protein. Among around 300,000 distinct CDR3 sequences listed, around 6.9% were seen once. The sequenced sample was whole blood, obtained in connection with sensitization to the hapten diphenylcyclopropenone (DPC). Receptors originate from a woman in her late teens or twenties with alopecia areata. Some clones in this sample may be carry-over from other donors' samples.

This clonotype was recorded at least ten times. CDR3 nucleotide sequence: TGTGCCAGCAGTCCCCCAGGCAGGGGGCTTTACAATGAGCAGTTCTTC. It translates to CASSPPGRGLYNEQFF. This sequence joins TRBV28 and TRBJ2-1; 8 nucleotides agree with TRBD1. V shed 5 bases, J shed 4 bases, and the junction held 10 bases outside the gene matches. Germline assignment: CDR1 MDHEN and CDR2 SYDVKM. This CDR3 comprises 16 residues.

There are many counts of this clonotype. The gene calls are TRBV7-8 and TRBJ2-3; D remains unclear. The CDR3 covers 12 residues. The ends were cut back, 6 bases at V and 8 bases at J, with 12 bases in the middle. CDR1 is SGHVS, CDR2 FQNEAQ, per germline. The CDR3, as DNA: TGTGCCAGCAGTCTACCCCCTGCTACGCAGTATTTT. Its protein is CASSLPPATQYF. Supplemented by reference TRBV7-8 and TRBJ2-3, the full variable domain reads GAGVSQSPRYKVAKRGQDVALRCDPISGHVSLFWYQQALGQGPEFLTYFQNEAQLDKSGLPSDRFFAERPEGSVSTLKIQRTQQEDSAVYLCASSLPPATQYFGPGTRLTVL.

The V and J genes are TRBV6-6 and TRBJ1-1; D is unclear. This CDR3 spans 17 amino acids. V was cut by 2 bases and J by 1 base, with 17 bases left in between. CDR1 is MNHNY, CDR2 SVGAGI, per germline (reference sequence). Here the CDR3 reads CASSYLASRATNTEAFF. CDR3 DNA: TGTGCCAGCAGTTACCTTGCTTCACGGGCCACGAACACTGAAGCTTTCTTT.

This clonotype was seen a few times. The V call is TRBV6-2 or TRBV6-3, the J call TRBJ1-6; D call uncertain. This CDR3 has 15 residues. Germline CDR1 reads MNHEY; CDR2 reads SVGEGT. The ends were cut back, 4 bases at V and 8 bases at J, with 15 bases in the middle. The chain's CDR3 is CASSSRRTFYSPLHF. The CDR3 coding sequence is TGTGCCAGCAGTTCGAGGAGGACGTTTTATTCACCCCTCCACTTT.

This clonotype was seen a few times. This chain connects TRBV20-1 to TRBJ1-5, with D possibly TRBD1 on 5 matching bases. This CDR3 spans 13 amino acids. Trimming took 1 base from V and 7 from J, leaving 11 bases between them. Germline V gene data show CDR1 as DFQATT and CDR2 as SNEGSKA (reference sequence). The CDR3 region has the DNA TGCAGTGCTAGAGCTGCAGGGACGCAGCCCCAGCATTTT. As protein: CSARAAGTQPQHF.

This clonotype has just a few counts. V is TRBV4-2 and J is TRBJ2-1, with TRBD2 identical over 12 bases. CDR1 is LGHNA and CDR2 is YNFKEQ in the germline V gene. This CDR3 spans 17 amino acids. The junction had 7 bases not matched to a gene; V was cut back by 4 bases and J by 3 bases. This chain's CDR3 is CASSRASGGAGYNEQFF. DNA of the CDR3: TGTGCCAGCAGCCGGGCTAGCGGGGGGGCAGGCTACAATGAGCAGTTCTTC.

This clonotype came up a few times. The chain uses TRBV6-5 and TRBJ1-5; the D gene is possibly TRBD1 (5 bases). From germline, CDR1 is MNHEY and CDR2 SVGAGI. The V gene lost 0 bases and the J gene lost 6 bases, with 12 bases spanning the gap. CDR3 length: 15 residues. CDR3 sequence (DNA): TGTGCCAGCAGTTACTCTTGGGACGTAAGTCAGCCCCAGCATTTT. As protein: CASSYSWDVSQPQHF.

The table lists this clonotype with a few counts. This sequence joins TRBV19 and TRBJ2-3; no clear D gene. This CDR3 region has 16 residues. In germline, CDR1 is LNHDA, CDR2 SQIVND (reference sequence). V lost 7 bases and J lost 4, with 21 bases in between. CDR3: CASTSVGRALADTQYF. As DNA, the CDR3 is TGTGCCAGTACCTCGGTTGGGCGAGCGTTGGCAGATACGCAGTATTTT.

This clonotype was observed at least ten times. The J gene is TRBJ1-5, the V gene TRBV6-2 or TRBV6-3, with D possibly being TRBD1 (6 bases). Looked up from germline, CDR1 is MNHEY and CDR2 is SVGEGT. The CDR3 loop spans 13 amino acids. Trimming pared 7 bases from V and 5 bases from J, leaving 12 bases between. The CDR3 loop is CASTGDNYQPQHF. The CDR3 nucleotides read TGTGCCAGCACCGGGGACAACTATCAGCCCCAGCATTTT.

The V gene is TRBV5-4, the J gene TRBJ1-1, with TRBD1 matching 10 bases. This CDR3 spans 16 amino acids. Trimming cost V 5 bases and J 1 base; bases outside gene matches: 8. Looked up from germline, CDR1 is SGHNT and CDR2 is YYREEE (reference sequence). CDR3 protein: CASRERQGASNTEAFF. CDR3 bases: TGTGCCAGCAGGGAGAGACAGGGGGCCTCGAACACTGAAGCTTTCTTT.

This clonotype was counted only a few times. J is TRBJ2-7 and V is TRBV27; TRBD2 might be the D (5 bases). V lost 0 bases and J 2 bases, leaving 11 bases between the germline ends. This CDR3 has 15 residues. Germline values: CDR1 MNHEY, CDR2 SMNVEV (reference sequence). CDR3 sequence: CASSLSQTGAYEQYF. As DNA, the CDR3 is TGTGCCAGCAGTTTATCCCAAACCGGGGCCTACGAGCAGTACTTC.

The gene calls are TRBV20-1 and TRBJ2-3, with D uncertain. CDR1 and CDR2 (germline): DFQATT, SNEGSKA (reference sequence). Trimming took off 1 base at V and 1 base at J, with 15 bases between the two ends. There are 16 residues in the CDR3. CDR3 sequence: CSARGTEALRTDTQYF. DNA for the CDR3: TGCAGTGCTAGAGGGACGGAAGCACTCCGCACAGATACGCAGTATTTT.

The chain uses TRBV20-1 and TRBJ1-1; D call uncertain. The germline V gene has CDR1 DFQATT and CDR2 SNEGSKA (reference sequence). This CDR3 has 12 residues. Trimming stripped 1 base from V and 1 base from J, with 4 bases between. CDR3 in DNA: TGCAGTGCTAGAGTCAGGAACACTGAAGCTTTCTTT. Residues: CSARVRNTEAFF.

This clonotype was counted between two and nine times. The chain has TRBV6-4 and TRBJ1-5, with D unclear. Per germline, CDR1 MRHNA and CDR2 SNTAGT. The V and J ends lost 3 bases and 5 bases respectively, with 11 bases between them. The CDR3 contains 14 residues. This CDR3 is CASSEIGFHQPQHF. The CDR3 nucleotides are TGTGCCAGCAGTGAAATAGGGTTCCATCAGCCCCAGCATTTT.

The sample holds many counts of this clonotype. The J gene is TRBJ2-3, the V gene TRBV15; tentatively, D is TRBD1 (6 bases). The germline V gene has CDR1 LNHNV and CDR2 YYDKDF (reference sequence). Trimming removed 1 base at V and 9 bases at J, with 8 bases between. CDR3 length: 12 amino acids. The CDR3 DNA reads TGTGCCACCAGCAGAGGGGACACCACGCAGTATTTT. Translation gives CATSRGDTTQYF.

This clonotype was observed a handful of times. The genes are TRBV4-3 and TRBJ1-1; unclear D gene. V lost 0 bases and J lost 5, with 13 bases in between. This CDR3 contains 15 residues. CDR1 and CDR2 (germline): LGHNA, YSLEER. DNA for the CDR3: TGCGCCAGCAGCCAAGATACCTCCCCGGGGACTGAAGCTTTCTTT. The encoded protein is CASSQDTSPGTEAFF.

In its sample, this clonotype was seen many times. The rearrangement links TRBV29-1 to TRBJ2-7; perhaps TRBD1 as D (6 bases). This CDR3 spans 15 amino acids. In germline, CDR1 is SQVTM, CDR2 ANQGSEA. The germline V and J ends were trimmed by 4 bases and 5 bases, with 21 bases remaining between them. CDR3 protein: CSVANHYRDENEQYF. For the CDR3, the DNA is TGCAGCGTTGCCAACCATTACAGGGACGAGAACGAGCAGTACTTC.

There are many counts of this clonotype. Here the CDR3 DNA reads TGTGCCAGCAGCTTGGACCCTTATGGCTACACCTTC. Its protein product is CASSLDPYGYTF. The rearrangement joins TRBV7-9 to TRBJ1-2; no clear D. Germline V gene data show CDR1 as SEHNR and CDR2 as FQNEAQ (reference sequence). The length of the CDR3 is 12 residues. The ends were cut back, 3 bases at V and 5 bases at J, with 7 bases in the middle.

A few counts support this clonotype. V and J are TRBV13 and TRBJ2-3; D gene unclear. Germline V gives CDR1 PRHDT, CDR2 FYEKMQ (reference sequence). V was cut by 4 bases and J by 6 bases, with 11 bases left in between. The CDR3 extends over 13 amino acids. The CDR3 sequence: CASSSYSPDTQYF. The CDR3 region has the DNA TGTGCCAGCAGCTCCTACAGCCCGGATACGCAGTATTTT.

The rearrangement uses TRBV20-1 and TRBJ1-1, with D possibly being TRBD1 (6 bases). Germline CDR1 is DFQATT and CDR2 is SNEGSKA (reference sequence). The length of the CDR3 is 15 residues. Trimming pared 0 bases from V and 4 bases from J, leaving 15 bases between. CDR3 loop: CSARDASTGFTEAFF. CDR3 coding DNA: TGCAGTGCTAGAGATGCGTCAACAGGGTTCACTGAAGCTTTCTTT.

The chain combines TRBV29-1 with TRBJ1-1, with TRBD1 matching over 9 bases. The CDR3 consists of 13 residues. V lost 6 bases and J lost 4; bases outside the gene matches: 6. From germline, CDR1 is SQVTM and CDR2 ANQGSEA. This CDR3 is CSVDRGVSTEAFF. CDR3 in DNA: TGCAGCGTGGACAGGGGAGTCAGCACTGAAGCTTTCTTT.

This clonotype was recorded at least ten times. V and J are TRBV7-9 and TRBJ1-4; maybe TRBD1 (5 bases). Deletions cut 4 bases from V and 6 bases from J, with 12 bases between. This CDR3 region has 14 residues. Germline values: CDR1 SEHNR, CDR2 FQNEAQ (reference sequence). Written as DNA, the CDR3 is TGTGCCAGCAGCTCAGGGATAATCGATGAAAAACTGTTTTTT. As protein: CASSSGIIDEKLFF.

This clonotype was found a few times. This sequence joins TRBV15 and TRBJ1-6; 7 bases fit TRBD1. CDR1 and CDR2 (germline): LNHNV, YYDKDF (reference sequence). V shed 3 bases, J shed 11 bases, and the junction held 4 bases outside the gene matches. There are 13 residues in the CDR3. CDR3 amino acids: CATSRTGQAPLHF. Written as DNA, the CDR3 is TGTGCCACCAGCAGGACAGGGCAGGCACCCCTCCACTTT. Combining the CDR3 with reference TRBV15 and TRBJ1-6 gives the whole variable domain DAMVIQNPRYQVTQFGKPVTLSCSQTLNHNVMYWYQQKSSQAPKLLFHYYDKDFNNEADTPDNFQSRRPNTSFCFLDIRSPGLGDTAMYLCATSRTGQAPLHFGNGTRLTVT.

This clonotype was counted ten times or more. The chain recombines TRBV6-2 or TRBV6-3 with TRBJ2-1; the D gene is possibly TRBD2 (6 bases). The CDR3 is 17 residues long. The V gene's germline CDR1 is MNHEY and CDR2 SVGEGT. The V end lost 2 bases, the J end lost 0 bases, and 14 bases lay between the germline ends. The chain's CDR3 is CASSYPGLLSSYNEQFF. As DNA, the CDR3 is TGTGCCAGCAGTTACCCGGGACTGCTGAGCTCCTACAATGAGCAGTTCTTC.

This clonotype was recorded many times. The CDR3 loop reads CASSLIGGQGPDTQYF. The CDR3 coding sequence is TGTGCCAGCAGCTTAATCGGGGGACAGGGCCCAGATACGCAGTATTTT. The V call is TRBV7-2, the J call TRBJ2-3; TRBD1 matches at 9 bases. The V gene's germline CDR1 is SGHTA and CDR2 FQGNSA. J lost 4 bases, V lost 2 bases, and 7 bases had no gene match. The CDR3 consists of 16 residues.

The rearrangement uses TRBV2 and TRBJ1-5; weak D call: TRBD1 (5 bases). V dropped 3 bases and J dropped 4 bases, with 10 bases sitting between them. In germline, CDR1 is SNHLY, CDR2 FYNNEI. The CDR3 extends over 14 amino acids. This chain's CDR3 is CASSDVQGNQPQHF. The CDR3 coding sequence is TGTGCCAGCAGTGACGTTCAGGGAAATCAGCCCCAGCATTTT.

In its sample, this clonotype was seen a few times. The V and J genes are TRBV3-1 and TRBJ2-5; D gene unclear. V dropped 0 bases and J dropped 6 bases, with 11 bases sitting between them. Looked up from germline, CDR1 is LGHDT and CDR2 is YNNKEL (reference sequence). CDR3 size: 14 residues. CDR3 amino acids: CASSQDPGLKTQYF. For the CDR3, the DNA is TGTGCCAGCAGCCAAGATCCCGGGTTGAAGACCCAGTACTTC.